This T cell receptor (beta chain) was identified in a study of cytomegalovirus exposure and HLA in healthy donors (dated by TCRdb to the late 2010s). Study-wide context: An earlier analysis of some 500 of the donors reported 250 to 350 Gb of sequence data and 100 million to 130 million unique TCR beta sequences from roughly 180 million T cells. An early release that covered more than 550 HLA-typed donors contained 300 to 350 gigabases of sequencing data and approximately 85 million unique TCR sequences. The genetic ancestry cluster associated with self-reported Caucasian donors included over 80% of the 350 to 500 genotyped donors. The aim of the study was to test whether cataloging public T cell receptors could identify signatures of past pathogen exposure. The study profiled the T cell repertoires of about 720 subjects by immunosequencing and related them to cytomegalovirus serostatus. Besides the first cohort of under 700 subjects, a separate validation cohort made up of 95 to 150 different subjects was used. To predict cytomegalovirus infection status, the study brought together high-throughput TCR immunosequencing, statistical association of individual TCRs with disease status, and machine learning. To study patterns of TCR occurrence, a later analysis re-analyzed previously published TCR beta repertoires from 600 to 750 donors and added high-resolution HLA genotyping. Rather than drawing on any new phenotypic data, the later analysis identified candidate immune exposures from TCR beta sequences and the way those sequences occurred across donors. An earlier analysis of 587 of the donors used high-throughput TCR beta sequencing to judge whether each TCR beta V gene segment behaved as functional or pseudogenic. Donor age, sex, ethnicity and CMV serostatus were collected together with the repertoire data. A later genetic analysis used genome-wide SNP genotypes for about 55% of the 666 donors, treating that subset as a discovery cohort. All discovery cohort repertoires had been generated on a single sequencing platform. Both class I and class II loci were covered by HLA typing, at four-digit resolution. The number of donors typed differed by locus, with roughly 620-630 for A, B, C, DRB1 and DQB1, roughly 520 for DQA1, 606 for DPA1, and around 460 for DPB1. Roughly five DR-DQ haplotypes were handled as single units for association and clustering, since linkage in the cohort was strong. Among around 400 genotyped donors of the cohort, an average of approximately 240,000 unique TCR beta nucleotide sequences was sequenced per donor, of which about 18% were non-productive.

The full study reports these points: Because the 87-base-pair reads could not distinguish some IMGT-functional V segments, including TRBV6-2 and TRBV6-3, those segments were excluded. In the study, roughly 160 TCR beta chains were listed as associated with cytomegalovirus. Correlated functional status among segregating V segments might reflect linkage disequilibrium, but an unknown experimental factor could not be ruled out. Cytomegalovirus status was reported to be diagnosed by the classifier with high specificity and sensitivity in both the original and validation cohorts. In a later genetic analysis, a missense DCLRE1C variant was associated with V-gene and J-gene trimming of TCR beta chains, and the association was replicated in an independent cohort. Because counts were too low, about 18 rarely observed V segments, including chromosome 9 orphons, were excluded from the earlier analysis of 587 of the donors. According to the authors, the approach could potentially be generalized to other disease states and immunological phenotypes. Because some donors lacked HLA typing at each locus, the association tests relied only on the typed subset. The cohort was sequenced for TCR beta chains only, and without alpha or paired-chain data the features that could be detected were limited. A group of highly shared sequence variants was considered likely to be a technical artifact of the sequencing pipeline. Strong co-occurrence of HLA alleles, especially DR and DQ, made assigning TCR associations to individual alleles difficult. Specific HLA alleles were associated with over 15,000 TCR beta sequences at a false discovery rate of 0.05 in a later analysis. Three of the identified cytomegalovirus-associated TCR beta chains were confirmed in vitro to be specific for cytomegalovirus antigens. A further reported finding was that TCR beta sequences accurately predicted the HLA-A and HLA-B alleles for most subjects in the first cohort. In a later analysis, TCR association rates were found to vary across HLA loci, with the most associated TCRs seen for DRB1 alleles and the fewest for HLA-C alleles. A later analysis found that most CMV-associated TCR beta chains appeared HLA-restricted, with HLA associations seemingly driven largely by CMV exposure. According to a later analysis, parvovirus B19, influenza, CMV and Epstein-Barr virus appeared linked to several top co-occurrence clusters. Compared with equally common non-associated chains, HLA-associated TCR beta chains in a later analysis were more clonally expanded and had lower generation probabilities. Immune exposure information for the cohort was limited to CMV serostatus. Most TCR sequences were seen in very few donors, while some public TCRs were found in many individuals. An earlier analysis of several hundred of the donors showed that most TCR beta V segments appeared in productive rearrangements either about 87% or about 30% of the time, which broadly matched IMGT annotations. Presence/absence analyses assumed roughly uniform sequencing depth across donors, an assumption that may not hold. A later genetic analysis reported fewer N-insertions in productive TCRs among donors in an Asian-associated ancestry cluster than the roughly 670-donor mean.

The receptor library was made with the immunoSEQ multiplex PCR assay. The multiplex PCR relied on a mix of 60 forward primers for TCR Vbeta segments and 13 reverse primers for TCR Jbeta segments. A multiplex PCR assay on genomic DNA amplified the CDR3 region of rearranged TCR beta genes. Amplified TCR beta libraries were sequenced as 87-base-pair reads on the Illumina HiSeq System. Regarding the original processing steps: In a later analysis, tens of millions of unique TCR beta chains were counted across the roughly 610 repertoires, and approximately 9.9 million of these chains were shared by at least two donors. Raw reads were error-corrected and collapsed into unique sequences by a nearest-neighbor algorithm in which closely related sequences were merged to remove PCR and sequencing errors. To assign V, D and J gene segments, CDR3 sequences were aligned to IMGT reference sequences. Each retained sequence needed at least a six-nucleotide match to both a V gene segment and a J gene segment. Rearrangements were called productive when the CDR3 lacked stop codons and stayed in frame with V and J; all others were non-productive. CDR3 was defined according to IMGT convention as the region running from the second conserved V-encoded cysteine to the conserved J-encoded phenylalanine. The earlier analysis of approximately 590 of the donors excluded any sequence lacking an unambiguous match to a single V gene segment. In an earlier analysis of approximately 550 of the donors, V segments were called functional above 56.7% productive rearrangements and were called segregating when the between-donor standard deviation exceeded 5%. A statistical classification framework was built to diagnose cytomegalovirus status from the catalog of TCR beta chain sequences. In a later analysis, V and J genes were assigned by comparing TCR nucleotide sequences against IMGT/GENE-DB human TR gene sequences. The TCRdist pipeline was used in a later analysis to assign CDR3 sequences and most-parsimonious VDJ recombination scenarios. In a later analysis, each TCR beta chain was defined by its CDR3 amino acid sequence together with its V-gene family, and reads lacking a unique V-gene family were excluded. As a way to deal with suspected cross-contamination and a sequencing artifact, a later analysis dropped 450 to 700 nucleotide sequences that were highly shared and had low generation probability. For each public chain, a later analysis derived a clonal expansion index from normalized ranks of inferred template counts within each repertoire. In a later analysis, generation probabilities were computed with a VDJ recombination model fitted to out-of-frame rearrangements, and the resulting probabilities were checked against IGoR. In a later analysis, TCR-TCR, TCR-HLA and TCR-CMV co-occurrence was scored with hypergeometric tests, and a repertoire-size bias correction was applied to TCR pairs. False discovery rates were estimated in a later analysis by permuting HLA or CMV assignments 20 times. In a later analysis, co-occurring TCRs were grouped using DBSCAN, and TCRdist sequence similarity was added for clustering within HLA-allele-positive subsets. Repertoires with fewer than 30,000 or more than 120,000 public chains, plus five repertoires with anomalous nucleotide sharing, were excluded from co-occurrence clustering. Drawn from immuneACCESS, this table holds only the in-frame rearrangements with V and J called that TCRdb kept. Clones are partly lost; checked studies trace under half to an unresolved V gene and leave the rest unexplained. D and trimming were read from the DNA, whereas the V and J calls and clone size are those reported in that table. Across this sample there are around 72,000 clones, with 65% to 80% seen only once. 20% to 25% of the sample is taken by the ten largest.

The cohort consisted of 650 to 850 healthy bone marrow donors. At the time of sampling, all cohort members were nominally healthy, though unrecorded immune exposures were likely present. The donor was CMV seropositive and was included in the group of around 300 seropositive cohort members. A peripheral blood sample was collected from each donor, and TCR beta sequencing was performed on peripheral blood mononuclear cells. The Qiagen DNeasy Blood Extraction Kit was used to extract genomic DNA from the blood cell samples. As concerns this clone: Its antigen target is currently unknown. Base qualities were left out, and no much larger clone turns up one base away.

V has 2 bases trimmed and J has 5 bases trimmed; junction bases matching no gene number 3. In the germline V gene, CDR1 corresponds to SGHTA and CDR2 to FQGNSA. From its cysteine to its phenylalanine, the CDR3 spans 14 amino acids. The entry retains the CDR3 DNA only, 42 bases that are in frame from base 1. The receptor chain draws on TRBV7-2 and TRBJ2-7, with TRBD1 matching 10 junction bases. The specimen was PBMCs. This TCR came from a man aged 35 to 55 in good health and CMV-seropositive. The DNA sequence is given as TGTGCCAGCAGCTTACTAGGGACAGGGGACGAGCAGTACTTC. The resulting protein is CASSLLGTGDEQYF.